This T cell receptor beta chain was profiled in a study of response to subunit inactivated influenza vaccine. General study results and limits: Researchers suggested that each seasonal influenza vaccination recruits few new T cells.

This CDR3 spans 16 amino acids. V shed 2 bases, J shed 4 bases, and the junction held 7 bases outside the gene matches. The germline CDR1 and CDR2 sequences are LGHNA and YSLEER. MiXCR, applied by TCRdb to the RT-PCR reads, yields one record per CDR3 protein. The table shows fewer than 700,000 distinct CDR3 sequences, with 10% to 15% occurring only once. As concerns this clonotype: The target antigen is unknown.

This specimen was PBMCs from blood, taken about 6 weeks after vaccination. The TCR was taken from a man aged 50 to 59 who received an inactivated influenza vaccine. The gene calls are TRBV4-3 and TRBJ2-3; 9 positions match TRBD1. In DNA, the CDR3 is TGCGCCAGCAGCCAACACAGGGGGCGCTTCCCAGATACGCAGTATTTT. Amino acids: CASSQHRGRFPDTQYF.